The 28 T cell receptor beta chains listed next were all sequenced from one sample in a study of T cell repertoires in cytomegalovirus infection. TCRdb called the reads again in MiXCR, with one record for every CDR3 protein. The sample includes fewer than 1,000,000 distinct CDR3 sequences, around 32% seen only once; the top ten take about an eighth. Which antigens these TCRs recognize remains unknown. The starting material was cultured CD8+ T cells from PBMCs, obtained from culture after CMV antigen stimulation. These receptors were obtained from a human donor in good health (CMV status not recorded). Some clones in this sample may be carry-over from other donors' samples.

The rearrangement uses TRBV7-6 and TRBJ2-7, with D perhaps matching TRBD2 (5 bases). CDR3 length: 15 residues. V was trimmed by 5 bases and J by 4 bases, leaving 18 bases between them. The germline CDR1 and CDR2 sequences are SGHVS and FNYEAQ. The DNA for the CDR3 is TGTGCCAGCAGCCGAGGGTTCGAGACACCTTACGAGCAGTACTTC. Translated: CASSRGFETPYEQYF.

This clonotype was counted between two and nine times. The V and J genes are TRBV28 and TRBJ2-4; tentatively, D is TRBD1 (5 bases). The V and J ends lost 5 bases and 4 bases respectively, with 21 bases between them. This CDR3 spans 17 amino acids. Germline CDR1 is MDHEN and CDR2 is SYDVKM. In nucleotides, the CDR3 is TGTGCCAGCAGTCAACCGATTTTAGGACAACAGAAAAACATTCAGTACTTC. It yields the protein CASSQPILGQQKNIQYF.

The chain is built from TRBV4-1 and TRBJ2-1; D remains ambiguous. The CDR3 totals 12 residues. Trimming took off 2 bases at V and 7 bases at J, with 6 bases between the two ends. Germline CDR1 MGHRA, CDR2 YSYEKL. The CDR3 bases are TGCGCCAGCAGCCAACTAGAAAATGAGCAGTTCTTC. Residues: CASSQLENEQFF.

This chain connects TRBV2 to TRBJ2-3; D ambiguous. Germline loops: CDR1 SNHLY, CDR2 FYNNEI. The CDR3 totals 13 residues. V was cut by 0 bases and J by 4 bases, with 5 bases left in between. The CDR3 loop is CASSEALPDTQYF. Written as DNA, the CDR3 is TGTGCCAGCAGTGAAGCGCTTCCAGATACGCAGTATTTT.

This chain joins TRBV20-1 and TRBJ2-7; 9 positions match TRBD1. Germline values: CDR1 DFQATT, CDR2 SNEGSKA (reference sequence). Trimming took 5 bases from V and 5 from J; bases not matched to a gene: 10. CDR3 length equals 14 residues. The DNA of the CDR3 is TGCAGTGCTGGACCGGGACAGGGCGGTAACGAGCAGTACTTC. It codes for CSAGPGQGGNEQYF.

This clonotype was recorded a few times. V gene TRBV10-2 combines with J gene TRBJ2-2, with unresolved D. The CDR3 is 12 amino acids. Germline V gives CDR1 WSHSY, CDR2 SAAADI. V was pared by 3 bases and J by 6 bases, with 5 bases between. The CDR3 reads CASSDWSGELFF. The DNA of the CDR3 is TGCGCCAGCAGTGATTGGTCCGGGGAGCTGTTTTTT.

This clonotype was observed a single time. The DNA for the CDR3 is TGTGCCAGTAGTATTAGGACAGGGGGCGTTCAGCCCCAGCATTTT. Protein: CASSIRTGGVQPQHF. The chain employs TRBV19 and TRBJ1-5, with 11 bases fitting TRBD1. CDR3 size: 15 residues. Germline lookup yields CDR1 LNHDA and CDR2 SQIVND (reference sequence). The V gene end was trimmed by 3 bases and the J gene end by 6 bases; junction bases not matched to a gene: 4.

This clonotype has ten or more counts. The chain carries TRBV7-9 and TRBJ1-1; D is unclear. The V and J ends lost 5 bases and 0 bases respectively, with 19 bases between them. The CDR3 consists of 17 residues. Germline CDR1 reads SEHNR; CDR2 reads FQNEAQ (reference sequence). For the CDR3, the DNA is TGTGCCAGCAGCCTCGCTCACGGATTGCTAGTGAACACTGAAGCTTTCTTT. Residues: CASSLAHGLLVNTEAFF.

This clonotype has only a few counts. This rearrangement joins TRBV6-5 to TRBJ1-2; possible D gene TRBD1, 6 bases. The CDR3 is 13 amino acids. In germline, CDR1 is MNHEY, CDR2 SVGAGI. V was trimmed by 2 bases and J by 8 bases, leaving 12 bases between them. The CDR3 here is CASSYGGLKGYTF. CDR3 nucleotide sequence: TGTGCCAGCAGTTACGGGGGGCTAAAGGGCTACACCTTC.

This chain joins TRBV7-9 and TRBJ1-1; 8 positions agree with TRBD1. There are 15 residues in the CDR3. Per the germline V gene, CDR1 is SEHNR and CDR2 is FQNEAQ (reference sequence). V was pared by 6 bases and J by 5 bases, with 11 bases of the junction left unmatched. The CDR3 spells CASRREQDRGTEAFF. For the CDR3, the DNA is TGTGCCAGCAGAAGAGAACAAGACAGGGGTACTGAAGCTTTCTTT.

Regarding this clonotype: This may be a read error, as it is one base from a much larger clone. The chain recombines TRBV7-6 with TRBJ2-1; D is unclear. This CDR3 is 16 amino acids long. The germline V gene encodes CDR1 SGHVS and CDR2 FNYEAQ. CDR3 in DNA: TGTGCCACAAGTGCCCTCCCCGCAGAACGAAACAATAAGCAGTTCTTC. It is translated as CATSALPAERNNKQFF.

This clonotype was picked up many times. V usage is TRBV7-6 and J usage is TRBJ2-5; D is uncertain. CDR3 length: 15 amino acids. Trimming stripped 5 bases from V and 3 bases from J, with 16 bases between. CDR1 and CDR2 from the germline V gene are SGHVS and FNYEAQ. In nucleotides, the CDR3 is TGTGCCAGCAGCCTCCGTAGTGGGCTAAAAGAGACCCAGTACTTC. Translating gives CASSLRSGLKETQYF.

This chain uses TRBV27 with TRBJ2-5; perhaps D is TRBD1 or TRBD2 (6 bases each). V shed 7 bases and J shed 5 bases, with 17 bases lying between them. CDR1 and CDR2 (germline): MNHEY, SMNVEV (reference sequence). CDR3 size: 14 residues. The CDR3 loop reads CASTPWGAGETQYF. In DNA form, the CDR3 reads TGTGCCAGCACCCCCTGGGGGGCCGGGGAGACCCAGTACTTC.

CDR3 DNA: TGTGCCAGCAGTTTATTGACCAAAAACATTCAGTACTTC. This gives the protein CASSLLTKNIQYF. The genes are TRBV12-3 or TRBV12-4 and TRBJ2-4; unclear D gene. The CDR3 contains 13 residues. Trimming pared 2 bases from V and 2 bases from J, leaving 4 bases between.

This clonotype has at least ten counts. The rearrangement joins TRBV7-6 to TRBJ2-7; 8 bases match TRBD1. J lost 3 bases, V lost 2 bases, and 6 bases had no gene match. CDR3 length: 15 amino acids. Per germline, CDR1 SGHVS and CDR2 FNYEAQ. For the CDR3, the DNA is TGTGCCAGCAGCTTACGGACAGGGCCTCTCTACGAGCAGTACTTC. Its translation: CASSLRTGPLYEQYF.

The rearrangement links TRBV27 to TRBJ2-5; possible D gene TRBD1, 5 bases. Germline CDR1 and CDR2: MNHEY and SMNVEV (reference sequence). The CDR3 contains 14 residues. The V and J ends lost 4 bases and 5 bases respectively, with 14 bases between them. The DNA for the CDR3 is TGTGCCAGCAGTTCCGTGGGGCCTCAGGAGACCCAGTACTTC. Its protein is CASSSVGPQETQYF.

The sample holds many counts of this clonotype. The chain combines TRBV12-3 or TRBV12-4 with TRBJ2-4; D ambiguous. V shed 4 bases and J shed 0 bases, with 10 bases lying between them. There are 15 residues in the CDR3. The CDR3 nucleotides read TGTGCCAGCAGTTCGGGCAGTCTAGCCAAAAACATTCAGTACTTC. Translating gives CASSSGSLAKNIQYF.

The chain employs TRBV6-6 and TRBJ2-1; weak D call: TRBD1 (7 bases). The CDR3 runs 18 residues. The germline gives CDR1 MNHNY, CDR2 SVGAGI (reference sequence). Trimming removed 4 bases from V and 4 bases from J, with 23 bases in between. CDR3 sequence (DNA): TGTGCCAGCAGTTCGATCCCCAGGGGGGAGTTCCCTTACAATGAGCAGTTCTTC. This codes for CASSSIPRGEFPYNEQFF.

This clonotype has a handful of counts. The chain is built from TRBV2 and TRBJ2-1; D is possibly TRBD1 (6 bases). Germline lookup yields CDR1 SNHLY and CDR2 FYNNEI. This CDR3 comprises 15 residues. With 2 bases removed from V and 1 base from J, the gap between germline ends came to 9 bases. DNA for the CDR3: TGTGCCAGCAGTGAAATCAGGGGTTCCTACAATGAGCAGTTCTTC. Amino acids: CASSEIRGSYNEQFF.

On this clonotype itself: Germline is not matched at one junction end, which may reflect a read error. This chain uses TRBV7-9 with TRBJ2-3; 8 bases are shared with TRBD2. In germline, CDR1 is SEHNR, CDR2 FQNEAQ (reference sequence). CDR3 size: 17 residues. Here the CDR3 DNA reads TGTGCCAGCAGCATAGCGGGAAAGGACTCTAGCACAGATACGCAGTATTTT. This gives the protein CASSIAGKDSSTDTQYF.

The V call is TRBV12-3 or TRBV12-4, the J call TRBJ1-2; a weak D match, TRBD1 (6 bases). Trimming stripped 3 bases from V and 5 bases from J, with 10 bases between. The CDR3 spans 13 residues. The CDR3 DNA follows: TGTGCCAGCAGTTTTAACAGGGTTTATGGCTACACCTTC. This encodes CASSFNRVYGYTF.

This clonotype was counted between two and nine times. The J gene is TRBJ2-7, the V gene TRBV4-2; TRBD2 matches at 12 bases. There are 17 residues in the CDR3. The germline gives CDR1 LGHNA, CDR2 YNFKEQ. The V gene end was trimmed by 3 bases and the J gene end by 1 base; junction bases not matched to a gene: 7. This CDR3 is CASSQPWTSGDSYEQYF. Here the CDR3 DNA reads TGTGCCAGCAGCCAGCCCTGGACTAGCGGGGATTCCTACGAGCAGTACTTC.

This clonotype was recorded at least ten times. The chain couples TRBV12-3 or TRBV12-4 to TRBJ2-5; perhaps D is TRBD1 or TRBD2 (7 bases each). This CDR3 is built from 13 residues. Trimming removed 4 bases at V and 4 bases at J, with 10 bases between. CDR3 sequence reads: CASSSGGGETQYF. CDR3 nucleotide sequence: TGTGCCAGCAGTTCAGGGGGGGGAGAGACCCAGTACTTC.

The gene calls are TRBV7-8 and TRBJ1-5, with D maybe TRBD1 (6 bases). The germline V gene encodes CDR1 SGHVS and CDR2 FQNEAQ. The CDR3 has 16 amino acids. Trimming removed 5 bases at V and 1 base at J, with 15 bases between. CDR3 in DNA: TGTGCCAGCAGCCCAGCAACAGGGAGGAGCAATCAGCCCCAGCATTTT. Amino acids: CASSPATGRSNQPQHF.

The chain is built from TRBV4-2 and TRBJ1-1; maybe TRBD1 (5 bases). V lost 2 bases and J 0 bases, leaving 22 bases between the germline ends. The CDR3 sequence is 19 residues long. The V gene's germline CDR1 is LGHNA and CDR2 YNFKEQ. The CDR3 nucleotides are TGTGCCAGCAGCCAATCCCCACAAGGGGTCTTCAAAGTGAACACTGAAGCTTTCTTT. It is translated as CASSQSPQGVFKVNTEAFF.

A few counts support this clonotype. The gene calls are TRBV27 and TRBJ1-2; 8 nucleotides align to TRBD1. CDR3 length: 15 residues. Germline-derived CDR1 and CDR2 are MNHEY and SMNVEV (reference sequence). J was trimmed by 2 bases and V by 5 bases; bases with no gene match: 7. CDR3 sequence (DNA): TGTGCCAGCAGTGGCACGGGACAGGCGAACTATGGCTACACCTTC. Amino acids: CASSGTGQANYGYTF.

V usage is TRBV28 and J usage is TRBJ2-5, with unresolved D. With 5 bases removed from V and 4 bases from J, the gap between germline ends came to 17 bases. Germline loops: CDR1 MDHEN, CDR2 SYDVKM. This CDR3 comprises 15 residues. The CDR3 loop is CASSLRRPALETQYF. As DNA, the CDR3 is TGTGCCAGCAGTCTCCGGCGGCCAGCCTTAGAGACCCAGTACTTC.

This chain uses TRBV20-1 with TRBJ1-6, with D maybe TRBD1 (5 bases). Germline V gene data show CDR1 as DFQATT and CDR2 as SNEGSKA (reference sequence). Trimming removed 0 bases at V and 1 base at J, with 19 bases between. The CDR3 sequence is 19 residues long. The CDR3 coding sequence is TGCAGTGCTAGAGAAGGCCCAACTAGGGGATTATCCTATAATTCACCCCTCCACTTT. Translated: CSAREGPTRGLSYNSPLHF.